These 17 T cell receptor beta chains came from one sample sequenced in a study of post-analysis software for immune sequencing data. Researchers reported that TCR beta cDNA libraries carried unique molecular identifiers. Using its own MiXCR run on the PCR reads, TCRdb lists one record per CDR3 protein. Of 170,000 or so distinct CDR3 sequences in the sample, 30% were seen once. Points from the study as a whole: Controls showed lower frequencies than patients for five or six TRBV segments, and TRBV5-6, TRBV5-1 and TRBV20-1 were among these.

No antigen is known for these receptors. The material sequenced was blood. Receptors were obtained from a girl under 18 with multiple sclerosis.

This clonotype appeared a few times. The rearrangement links TRBV19 to TRBJ2-3, with 7 bases matching TRBD2. Looked up from germline, CDR1 is LNHDA and CDR2 is SQIVND (reference sequence). V gave up 9 bases and J gave up 4 bases; unmatched junction bases: 7. The CDR3 length is 13 residues. CDR3 DNA: TGTGCCAGCGGGGGGACTTTCGCAGATACGCAGTATTTT. Translating gives CASGGTFADTQYF.

This clonotype occurred once. The chain carries TRBV11-2 and TRBJ2-1; 8 bases are shared with TRBD2. This CDR3 region has 16 residues. Germline V gene data show CDR1 as SGHAT and CDR2 as FQNNGV. With 0 bases clipped from V and 6 bases from J, the junction kept 7 bases outside the gene matches. CDR3 residues: CASSLDLAGGLNEQFF. DNA for the CDR3: TGTGCCAGCAGCTTAGATCTGGCGGGGGGCCTCAATGAGCAGTTCTTC.

This clonotype appeared once. The genes are TRBV30 and TRBJ1-1, with a weak D call TRBD1 (5 bases). CDR1 is GTSNPN and CDR2 is SVGIG in the germline V gene (reference sequence). The CDR3 has 12 amino acids. Trimming stripped 4 bases from V and 3 bases from J, with 9 bases between. CDR3: CAWTGRDTEAFF. CDR3 sequence (DNA): TGTGCCTGGACAGGGAGGGACACTGAAGCTTTCTTT. The full variable domain, its missing parts supplied by reference TRBV30 and TRBJ1-1, is SQTIHQWPATLVQPVGSPLSLECTVEGTSNPNLYWYRQAAGRGLQLLFYSVGIGQISSEVPQNLSASRPQDRQFILSSKKLLLSDSGFYLCAWTGRDTEAFFGQGTRLTVV.

The V gene is TRBV2, the J gene TRBJ2-3; no clear D gene. V gave up 7 bases and J gave up 0 bases, with 11 bases separating them. The CDR3 extends over 14 amino acids. The germline CDR1 and CDR2 sequences are SNHLY and FYNNEI. This CDR3 is CASKKDPSTDTQYF. CDR3 sequence (DNA): TGTGCCAGCAAGAAAGACCCTAGCACAGATACGCAGTATTTT.

This clonotype appeared many times. J is TRBJ2-7 and V is TRBV4-1, with D possibly TRBD2 on 6 matching bases. There are 17 residues in the CDR3. The ends were cut back, 0 bases at V and 0 bases at J, with 15 bases in the middle. Germline CDR1 MGHRA, CDR2 YSYEKL. Here the CDR3 reads CASSQEGRDHSSYEQYF. For the CDR3, the DNA is TGCGCCAGCAGCCAAGAGGGGCGGGACCACTCCTCCTACGAGCAGTACTTC.

There are a few counts of this clonotype. The chain is built from TRBV29-1 and TRBJ2-2; TRBD2 matches at 10 bases. Trimming removed 4 bases from V and 7 bases from J; junction bases left unmatched: 6. The CDR3 consists of 14 residues. Germline V gene sequence: CDR1 SQVTM, CDR2 ANQGSEA. This CDR3 reads CSVATSGTRGELFF. DNA for the CDR3: TGCAGCGTTGCTACTAGCGGGACCCGCGGGGAGCTGTTTTTT.

This clonotype was counted at least ten times. The CDR3 nucleotides are TGTGCCAGCAGTGAATCAGGACTAGCGGGAGAGACCCAGTACTTC. Translation gives CASSESGLAGETQYF. The genes are TRBV6-1 and TRBJ2-5; the match to TRBD2 covers 11 bases. Germline V gene lookup returns CDR1 MNHNS and CDR2 SASEGT. This CDR3 contains 15 residues. V was pared by 2 bases and J by 4 bases, with 3 bases of the junction left unmatched.

This rearrangement joins TRBV5-1 to TRBJ1-6; possibly TRBD1 for D (5 bases). Deletions cut 3 bases from V and 17 bases from J, with 15 bases between. The CDR3 consists of 12 residues. Germline values: CDR1 SGHRS, CDR2 YFSETQ. CDR3 DNA sequence: TGCGCCAGCAGCTGGGACGGCTCGTTTTTCCACTTT. This gives the protein CASSWDGSFFHF.

The V call is TRBV5-1, the J call TRBJ1-1; D perhaps matches TRBD1 (5 bases). This CDR3 is built from 13 residues. Germline-derived CDR1 and CDR2 are SGHRS and YFSETQ. V lost 4 bases and J lost 6, with 13 bases in between. CDR3 bases: TGCGCCAGCAGCCAGGGAGGGGCCGCTGAAGCTTTCTTT. Translated, it gives CASSQGGAAEAFF.

This clonotype was observed many times. The J gene is TRBJ2-3, the V gene TRBV7-2, with 10 bases identical to TRBD2. This CDR3 has 15 amino acids. Trimming took 5 bases from V and 4 from J; bases not matched to a gene: 6. CDR1 SGHTA and CDR2 FQGNSA come from the germline V gene. CDR3 sequence (DNA): TGTGCCAGCAGCCTAGGGACTAGCGAGGCAGATACGCAGTATTTT. Amino acids: CASSLGTSEADTQYF.

Regarding this clonotype: Since a much larger clone is just one base distant, this may be a read error. V gene TRBV29-1 combines with J gene TRBJ2-1; D not resolved. The CDR3 has 12 residues. Germline-derived CDR1 and CDR2 are SQVTM and ANQGSEA. Trimming stripped 7 bases from V and 8 bases from J, with 15 bases between. The CDR3 spells CSAVETGYEQFF. The CDR3 DNA sequence: TGCAGCGCAGTAGAGACGGGCTATGAGCAGTTCTTC.

The CDR3 here is CSVGEQGLSEAFF. CDR3 coding DNA: TGCAGCGTTGGGGAACAGGGGCTCTCTGAAGCTTTCTTT. The gene calls are TRBV29-1 and TRBJ1-1, with 7 bases that match TRBD1. Germline assignment: CDR1 SQVTM and CDR2 ANQGSEA. The CDR3 loop spans 13 amino acids. Trimming removed 4 bases from V and 6 bases from J; junction bases left unmatched: 8.

The V call is TRBV12-3 or TRBV12-4, the J call TRBJ2-1; 8 nucleotides line up with TRBD1. CDR3 size: 16 residues. V lost 0 bases to trimming and J lost 4 bases; unmatched junction nucleotides: 5. The CDR3 sequence is CASSLARTGGYNEQFF. CDR3 coding DNA: TGTGCCAGCAGTTTAGCTCGTACAGGGGGGTACAATGAGCAGTTCTTC.

Comment on this clonotype: The junction departs from germline at one end; a sequencing error may be responsible. The gene calls are TRBV5-1 and TRBJ1-4; D might be TRBD1 (5 bases). The CDR3 runs 14 residues. Germline V gives CDR1 SGHRS, CDR2 YFSETQ. CDR3 amino acids: CASSPRGTDEKLFF. The CDR3, as DNA: TGCGCCAGCAGCCCCCGGGGGACCGATGAGAAACTGTTTTTT.

This clonotype was counted a few times. The J gene is TRBJ2-1, the V gene TRBV27; 16 positions match TRBD2. The length of the CDR3 is 16 residues. The germline gives CDR1 MNHEY, CDR2 SMNVEV (reference sequence). V lost 4 bases and J lost 9; bases outside the gene matches: 6. The CDR3 protein is CASSSGTSGRATEQFF. CDR3 bases: TGTGCCAGCAGTTCGGGGACTAGCGGGAGGGCCACTGAGCAGTTCTTC.

Concerning this clonotype itself: One end of the junction varies from germline; a read error may be responsible. The chain joins TRBV6-4 to TRBJ2-1; 12 bases align to TRBD2. The V gene's germline CDR1 is MRHNA and CDR2 SNTAGT. The CDR3 covers 15 residues. CDR3 protein: CAGSDSTSGSNEQFF. Written as DNA, the CDR3 is TGTGCCGGCAGCGACTCGACTAGCGGGAGCAATGAGCAGTTCTTC.

Concerning this clonotype: A clone one base away is much larger, so this may be a read error. This chain uses TRBV14 with TRBJ2-1; tentatively, D is TRBD1 (5 bases). The CDR3 runs to 17 residues. Germline CDR1 SGHDN, CDR2 FVKESK. CDR3 protein: CASGQDPGRVRDNEQFF. In nucleotides, the CDR3 is TGTGCCAGCGGCCAAGATCCGGGCAGGGTCAGGGATAATGAGCAGTTCTTC.